This TCR beta chain was captured by sequencing in a study of OX40 agonist ivuxolimab in advanced cancers. Study as a whole: Six ivuxolimab dose levels, 0.01 to 10 mg/kg, were given intravenously every 2 weeks. Partial responses occurred in three patients (one hepatocellular carcinoma, two cutaneous melanoma). Overall study results and limits: Partial responders dosed at 0.1-3.0 mg/kg displayed clonal expansion ranking among the lowest. Clonal expansion was seen in CD4+ and CD8+ blood T cells by week 6 at 0.1 to 3.0 mg/kg.

Regarding this clone: Its antigen is currently unknown.

Trimming removed 5 bases at V and 7 bases at J, with 16 bases between. The CDR3 length is 13 residues. The germline V gene encodes CDR1 SGHRS and CDR2 YFSETQ. The repertoire was sequenced with immunoSEQ multiplex PCR; TCRdb's copy has only in-frame clones and lacks some. This table has 45,000 to 60,000 clones, approximately 91% appearing once. Sequencing used CD4+ or CD8+ T cells sorted from blood, obtained in a trial of the OX40 agonist ivuxolimab. This TCR was sampled from an adult with an advanced solid tumor such as melanoma, head and neck, liver or kidney cancer. The chain has TRBV5-1 and TRBJ2-7; tentatively, D is TRBD2 (6 bases). CDR3 sequence (DNA): TGCGCCAGCAGATACGGAGGGCCGGGGGAGCAGTACTTC. Translating it yields CASRYGGPGEQYF.